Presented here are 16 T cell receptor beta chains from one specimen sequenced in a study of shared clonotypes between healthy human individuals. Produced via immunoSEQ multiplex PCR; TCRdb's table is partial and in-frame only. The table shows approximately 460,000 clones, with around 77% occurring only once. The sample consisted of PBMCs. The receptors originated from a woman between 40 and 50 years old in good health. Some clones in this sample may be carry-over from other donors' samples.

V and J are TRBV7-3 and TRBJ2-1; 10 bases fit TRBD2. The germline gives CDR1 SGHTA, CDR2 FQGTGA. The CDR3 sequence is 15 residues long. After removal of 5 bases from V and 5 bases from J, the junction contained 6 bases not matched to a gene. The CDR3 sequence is CASSRLAGLNNEQFF. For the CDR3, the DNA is TGTGCCAGCAGCAGACTAGCGGGTCTCAACAATGAGCAGTTCTTC.

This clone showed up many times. The CDR3 loop reads CASRDRGKTQAEAFF. CDR3 sequence (DNA): TGCGCCAGCAGGGACAGGGGTAAGACCCAAGCTGAAGCTTTCTTT. The rearrangement links TRBV10-1 to TRBJ1-1; 9 nucleotides match TRBD1. The CDR3 is 15 amino acids. With V trimmed by 6 bases and J by 6 bases, 11 bases remained unmatched. Germline V CDR1 and CDR2: WNHNN, SYGVQD (reference sequence).

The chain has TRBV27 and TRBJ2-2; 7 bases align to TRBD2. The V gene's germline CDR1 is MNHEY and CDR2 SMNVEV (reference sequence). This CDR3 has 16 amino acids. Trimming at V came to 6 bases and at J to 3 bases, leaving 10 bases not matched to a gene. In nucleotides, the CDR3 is TGTGCCAGCAGGACACTCCCGGGACTATACACCGGGGAGCTGTTTTTT. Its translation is CASRTLPGLYTGELFF.

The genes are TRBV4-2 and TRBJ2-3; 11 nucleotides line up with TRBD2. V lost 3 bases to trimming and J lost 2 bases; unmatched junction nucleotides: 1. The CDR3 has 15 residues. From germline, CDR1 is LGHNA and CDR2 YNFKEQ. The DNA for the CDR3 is TGTGCCAGCAGCCAGGGACTAGCGGACACAGATACGCAGTATTTT. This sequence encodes CASSQGLADTDTQYF.

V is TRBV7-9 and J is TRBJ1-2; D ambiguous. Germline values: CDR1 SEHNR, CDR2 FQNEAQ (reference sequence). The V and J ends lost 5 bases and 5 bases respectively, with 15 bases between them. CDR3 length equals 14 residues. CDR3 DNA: TGTGCCAGCAGCCTGGAGAATTTGATTTATGGCTACACCTTC. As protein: CASSLENLIYGYTF.

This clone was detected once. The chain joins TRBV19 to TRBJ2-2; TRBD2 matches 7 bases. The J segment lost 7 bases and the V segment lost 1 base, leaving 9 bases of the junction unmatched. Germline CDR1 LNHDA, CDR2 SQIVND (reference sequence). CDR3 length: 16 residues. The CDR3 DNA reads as TGTGCCAGTAGTATAGGGGGTCTCGCGGGAGTCGGGGAGCTGTTTTTT. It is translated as CASSIGGLAGVGELFF.

Here the CDR3 reads CASSLEGLAPGSREQFF. Written as DNA, the CDR3 is TGTGCCAGCAGCTTAGAGGGACTAGCTCCGGGGTCTCGTGAGCAGTTCTTC. This rearrangement joins TRBV11-2 to TRBJ2-1; 9 positions match TRBD2. V shed 0 bases, J shed 9 bases, and the junction held 12 bases outside the gene matches. CDR3 size: 17 residues. Germline V gives CDR1 SGHAT, CDR2 FQNNGV.

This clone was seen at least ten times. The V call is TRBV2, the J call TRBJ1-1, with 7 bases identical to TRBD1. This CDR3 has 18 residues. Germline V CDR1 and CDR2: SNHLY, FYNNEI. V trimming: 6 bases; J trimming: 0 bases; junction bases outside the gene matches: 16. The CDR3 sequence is CASSWFAGTANVNTEAFF. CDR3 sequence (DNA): TGTGCCAGCAGCTGGTTCGCCGGGACAGCAAACGTGAACACTGAAGCTTTCTTT.

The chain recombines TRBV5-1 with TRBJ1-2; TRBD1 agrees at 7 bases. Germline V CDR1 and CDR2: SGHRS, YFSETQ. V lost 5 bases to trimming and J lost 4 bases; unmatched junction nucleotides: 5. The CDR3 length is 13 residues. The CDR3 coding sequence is TGCGCCAGCAGATCAGACAGGGCCTATGGCTACACCTTC. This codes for CASRSDRAYGYTF.

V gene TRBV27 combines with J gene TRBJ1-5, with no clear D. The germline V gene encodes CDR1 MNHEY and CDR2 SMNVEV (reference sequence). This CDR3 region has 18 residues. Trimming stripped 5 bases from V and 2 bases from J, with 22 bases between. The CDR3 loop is CASSPRIGITIRNQPQHF. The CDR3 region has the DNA TGTGCCAGCAGTCCCCGGATAGGGATCACTATACGCAATCAGCCCCAGCATTTT.

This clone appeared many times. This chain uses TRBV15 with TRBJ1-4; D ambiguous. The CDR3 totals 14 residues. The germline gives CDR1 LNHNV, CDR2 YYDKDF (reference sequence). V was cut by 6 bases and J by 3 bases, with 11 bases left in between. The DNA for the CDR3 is TGTGCCACCAGGAACGGGGTGGCTAATGAAAAACTGTTTTTT. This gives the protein CATRNGVANEKLFF.

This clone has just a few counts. CDR3 region: CASSDVAGRSDTQYF. The DNA for the CDR3 is TGTGCCAGCAGTGACGTAGCGGGTCGATCAGATACGCAGTATTTT. The chain recombines TRBV6-4 with TRBJ2-3, with 7 bases matching TRBD2. CDR1 is MRHNA, CDR2 SNTAGT, per germline. V trimming: 2 bases; J trimming: 4 bases; junction bases outside the gene matches: 6. The CDR3 sequence is 15 residues long.

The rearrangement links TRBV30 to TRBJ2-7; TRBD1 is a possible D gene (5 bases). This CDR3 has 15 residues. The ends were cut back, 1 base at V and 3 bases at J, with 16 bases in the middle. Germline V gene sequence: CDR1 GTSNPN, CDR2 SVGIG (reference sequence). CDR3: CAWSGGTQGNYEQYF. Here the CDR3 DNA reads TGTGCCTGGAGTGGAGGTACGCAGGGAAACTACGAGCAGTACTTC. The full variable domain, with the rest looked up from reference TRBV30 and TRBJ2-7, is SQTIHQWPATLVQPVGSPLSLECTVEGTSNPNLYWYRQAAGRGLQLLFYSVGIGQISSEVPQNLSASRPQDRQFILSSKKLLLSDSGFYLCAWSGGTQGNYEQYFGPGTRLTVT.

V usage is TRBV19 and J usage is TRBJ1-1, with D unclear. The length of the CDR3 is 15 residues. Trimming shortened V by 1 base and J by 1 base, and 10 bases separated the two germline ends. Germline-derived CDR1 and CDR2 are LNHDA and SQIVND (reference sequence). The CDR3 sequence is CASSIAWVANTEAFF. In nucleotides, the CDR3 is TGTGCCAGTAGTATAGCTTGGGTTGCGAACACTGAAGCTTTCTTT.

This CDR3 reads CASSPKRNTGELFF. The CDR3 DNA sequence: TGTGCCAGCTCACCAAAGCGGAACACCGGGGAGCTGTTTTTT. The chain recombines TRBV18 with TRBJ2-2, with D unresolved. This CDR3 has 14 amino acids. The germline CDR1 and CDR2 sequences are KGHSH and LQKENI. V lost 2 bases and J 1 base, leaving 5 bases between the germline ends.

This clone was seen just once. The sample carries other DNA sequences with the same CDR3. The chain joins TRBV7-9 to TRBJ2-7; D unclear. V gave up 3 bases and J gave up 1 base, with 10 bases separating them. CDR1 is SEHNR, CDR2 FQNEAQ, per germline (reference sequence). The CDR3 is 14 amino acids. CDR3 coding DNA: TGTGCCAGCAGCTTGCTTGGCAGTTCCTACGAGCAGTACTTC. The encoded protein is CASSLLGSSYEQYF.